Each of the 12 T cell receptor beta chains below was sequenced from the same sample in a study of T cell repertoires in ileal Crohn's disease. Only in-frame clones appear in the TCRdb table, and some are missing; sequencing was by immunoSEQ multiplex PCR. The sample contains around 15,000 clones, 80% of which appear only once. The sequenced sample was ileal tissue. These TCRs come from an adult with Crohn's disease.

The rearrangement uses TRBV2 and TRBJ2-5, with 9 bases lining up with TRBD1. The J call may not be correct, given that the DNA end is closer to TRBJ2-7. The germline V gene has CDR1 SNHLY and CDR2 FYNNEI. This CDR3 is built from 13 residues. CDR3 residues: CASSNRGPYEQYF. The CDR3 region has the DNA TGTGCCAGCAGTAACAGGGGGCCATACGAGCAGTACTTC.

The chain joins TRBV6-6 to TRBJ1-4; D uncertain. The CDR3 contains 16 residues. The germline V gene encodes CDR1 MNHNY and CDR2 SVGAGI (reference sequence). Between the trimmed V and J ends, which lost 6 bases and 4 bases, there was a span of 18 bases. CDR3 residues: CASSLTPTGINEKLFF. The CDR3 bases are TGTGCCAGCAGCCTCACCCCGACGGGGATTAATGAAAAACTGTTTTTT.

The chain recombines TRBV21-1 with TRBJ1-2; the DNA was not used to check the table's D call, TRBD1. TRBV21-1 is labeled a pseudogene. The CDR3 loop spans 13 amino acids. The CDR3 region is CASLGGTGDGYTF. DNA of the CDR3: TGTGCCAGCTTGGGGGGGACAGGGGATGGCTACACCTTC.

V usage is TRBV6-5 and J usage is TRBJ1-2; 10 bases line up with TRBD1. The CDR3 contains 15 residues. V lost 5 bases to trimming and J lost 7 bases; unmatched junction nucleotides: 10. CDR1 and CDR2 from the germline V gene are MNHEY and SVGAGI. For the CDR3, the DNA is TGTGCCAGCAGTCCCCTTGGGACAGGGGACCGTGGCTACACCTTC. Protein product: CASSPLGTGDRGYTF.

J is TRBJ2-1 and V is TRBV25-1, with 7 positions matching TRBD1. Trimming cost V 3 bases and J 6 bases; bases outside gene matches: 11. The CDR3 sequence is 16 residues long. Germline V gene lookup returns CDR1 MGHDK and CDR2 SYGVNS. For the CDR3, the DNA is TGTGCCAGCAGTGACCCCACAGGGGCGCAAATCAATGAGCAGTTCTTC. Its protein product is CASSDPTGAQINEQFF.

CDR3 in amino acids: CASSPAAKPTGKETQYF. The CDR3 DNA reads TGTGCCAGCTCACCAGCCGCAAAACCTACGGGTAAAGAGACCCAGTACTTC. The V and J genes are TRBV18 and TRBJ2-5; D is unclear. This CDR3 is built from 17 residues. Germline CDR1 and CDR2: KGHSH and LQKENI. V dropped 2 bases and J dropped 3 bases, with 19 bases sitting between them.

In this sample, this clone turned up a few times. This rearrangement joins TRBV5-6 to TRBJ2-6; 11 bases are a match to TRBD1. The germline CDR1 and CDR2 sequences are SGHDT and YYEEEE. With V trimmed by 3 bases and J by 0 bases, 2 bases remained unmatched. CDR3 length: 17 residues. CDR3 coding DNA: TGTGCCAGCAGCTACGGGACAGGGGGCTCTGGGGCCAACGTCCTGACTTTC. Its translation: CASSYGTGGSGANVLTF. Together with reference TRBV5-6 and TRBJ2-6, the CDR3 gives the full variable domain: DAGVTQSPTHLIKTRGQQVTLRCSPKSGHDTVSWYQQALGQGPQFIFQYYEEEERQRGNFPDRFSGHQFPNYSSELNVNALLLGDSALYLCASSYGTGGSGANVLTFGAGSRLTVL.

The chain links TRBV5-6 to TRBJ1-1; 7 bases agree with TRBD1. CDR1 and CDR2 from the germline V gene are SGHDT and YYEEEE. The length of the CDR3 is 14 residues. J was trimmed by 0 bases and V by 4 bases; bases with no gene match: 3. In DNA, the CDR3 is TGTGCCAGCAGCGAAGGACAGGTGAACACTGAAGCTTTCTTT. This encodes CASSEGQVNTEAFF. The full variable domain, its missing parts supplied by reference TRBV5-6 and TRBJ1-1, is DAGVTQSPTHLIKTRGQQVTLRCSPKSGHDTVSWYQQALGQGPQFIFQYYEEEERQRGNFPDRFSGHQFPNYSSELNVNALLLGDSALYLCASSEGQVNTEAFFGQGTRLTVV.

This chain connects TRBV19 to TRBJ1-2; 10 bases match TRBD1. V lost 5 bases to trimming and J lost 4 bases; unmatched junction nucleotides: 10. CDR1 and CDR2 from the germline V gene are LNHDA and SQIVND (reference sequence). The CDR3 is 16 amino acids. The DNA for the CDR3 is TGTGCCAGTAGTCCTTCCGGGACAGGGGCAGCCTATGGCTACACCTTC. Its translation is CASSPSGTGAAYGYTF.

CDR3 bases: TGTGCCAGCAGTTCTGCGAATCAGCCCCAGCATTTT. Translation gives CASSSANQPQHF. The V gene is TRBV25-1, the J gene TRBJ1-5; D is uncertain. This CDR3 comprises 12 residues. Per germline, CDR1 MGHDK and CDR2 SYGVNS. V was pared by 5 bases and J by 4 bases, with 6 bases between. The full variable domain, rest sourced from reference TRBV25-1 and TRBJ1-5, is EADIYQTPRYLVIGTGKKITLECSQTMGHDKMYWYQQDPGMELHLIHYSYGVNSTEKGDLSSESTVSRIRTEHFPLTLESARPSHTSQYLCASSSANQPQHFGDGTRLSIL.

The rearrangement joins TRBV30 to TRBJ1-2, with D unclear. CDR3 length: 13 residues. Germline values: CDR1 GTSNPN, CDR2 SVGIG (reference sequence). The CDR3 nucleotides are TGTGCTTCGACTAGAGGCGGCCGCTATGGCTACACCTTC. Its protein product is CASTRGGRYGYTF.

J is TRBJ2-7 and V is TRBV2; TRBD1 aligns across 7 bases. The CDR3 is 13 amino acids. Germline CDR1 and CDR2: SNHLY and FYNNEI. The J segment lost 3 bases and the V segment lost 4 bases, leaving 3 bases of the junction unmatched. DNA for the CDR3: TGTGCCAGCAGTGGAGACAGGGTCTACGAGCAGTACGTC. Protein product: CASSGDRVYEQYV.